Listed below are T cell receptor beta chains from one sample, sequenced in a study of T cells in Graves' hyperthyroidism and ophthalmopathy. TCRdb re-called the multiplex PCR reads through MiXCR, storing one row per CDR3 protein. The table has about 340,000 distinct CDR3 sequences, about 20% seen once. The specimen sequenced was blood. The receptors were sampled from a woman aged 50 to 65 with Graves' hyperthyroidism. The conserved cysteine and the conserved F or W are not part of the CDR3 here. The order of the fields is J gene, clone size, V gene, CDR3 protein. Size values are once, few and many counts, or a class for expanded clones, and some rows have none.

J gene: TRBJ2-5; clone size: many; V gene: TRBV3-1; CDR3 protein: ASSQASGYQETQY
J gene: TRBJ2-5; clone size: .; V gene: TRBV5-1; CDR3 protein: ASSFTAGEGAGETQY
J gene: TRBJ2-2; clone size: few; V gene: TRBV4-1; CDR3 protein: ASSRGPGARTGELF
J gene: TRBJ2-1; clone size: many; V gene: TRBV11-2; CDR3 protein: ASSYETGGISYNEQF
J gene: TRBJ2-7; clone size: .; V gene: TRBV6-1; CDR3 protein: AGGQGADEQY
J gene: TRBJ1-4; clone size: .; V gene: TRBV6-5; CDR3 protein: ASSYSQTNEKLF
J gene: TRBJ1-1; clone size: few; V gene: TRBV4-2; CDR3 protein: ASSLGTDLNTEAF
J gene: TRBJ2-5; clone size: few; V gene: TRBV6-1; CDR3 protein: ASSPTPPKGRSGKTQY
J gene: TRBJ2-7; clone size: once; V gene: TRBV9; CDR3 protein: ASSTGTSGRAHEQY
J gene: TRBJ1-4; clone size: few; V gene: TRBV5-1; CDR3 protein: ASSLETIAEKLF
J gene: TRBJ1-3; clone size: few; V gene: TRBV3-1; CDR3 protein: ASSQGAEFSGNTIY
J gene: TRBJ2-2; clone size: .; V gene: TRBV12-3/TRBV12-4; CDR3 protein: ASSPITGELF
J gene: TRBJ1-1; clone size: many; V gene: TRBV15; CDR3 protein: ATSRASNTEAF
J gene: TRBJ2-1; clone size: .; V gene: TRBV2; CDR3 protein: ASSLSGRASYNEQF
J gene: TRBJ1-1; clone size: many; V gene: TRBV3-1; CDR3 protein: ASSQDVVANTEAF
J gene: TRBJ2-1; clone size: once; V gene: TRBV5-1; CDR3 protein: ASSLIAGGRDEQF
J gene: TRBJ1-1; clone size: .; V gene: TRBV20-1; CDR3 protein: SARDHKGPNTEAF
J gene: TRBJ2-3; clone size: .; V gene: TRBV7-9; CDR3 protein: ASHPGTRTDTQY
J gene: TRBJ2-6; clone size: .; V gene: TRBV6-6; CDR3 protein: ASSYSTTGNVLT
J gene: TRBJ2-5; clone size: .; V gene: TRBV9; CDR3 protein: ASSFHLGGGETQY
J gene: TRBJ1-1; clone size: few; V gene: TRBV5-1; CDR3 protein: ASSVQERTEKAF
J gene: TRBJ1-2; clone size: .; V gene: TRBV9; CDR3 protein: ASSVDGGRAYGYT
J gene: TRBJ2-4; clone size: few; V gene: TRBV2; CDR3 protein: ASSEVDIQY
J gene: TRBJ2-3; clone size: many; V gene: TRBV2; CDR3 protein: ARRVQGSDTQY
J gene: TRBJ2-1; clone size: .; V gene: TRBV15; CDR3 protein: ATSSLMGPDEEQF
J gene: TRBJ2-5; clone size: .; V gene: TRBV25-1; CDR3 protein: ASSGGLAGLY
J gene: TRBJ2-3; clone size: many; V gene: TRBV5-1; CDR3 protein: ASSFGLAGGSGTDTQY